Each of the 16 T cell receptor beta chains below was sequenced from the same sample in a study of blood T cells in healthy people across ages. The authors ran a second PCR of about 7 to 12 cycles using a sample-barcoded 5' primer and a J-beta primer mix. TCRdb passed the 5' RACE reads through MiXCR, listing each CDR3 protein once. Here the sample spans roughly 700,000 distinct CDR3 sequences, approximately 30% being singletons. The specimen was blood. These receptors all come from a woman older than 75 in good health.

Points on this clonotype: A much larger clone lies one base from this, so it may be a read error. V gene TRBV7-2 combines with J gene TRBJ2-5, with a tentative D call TRBD1 (6 bases). The DNA end is a closer match to TRBJ2-1, so the J assignment may be wrong. The CDR3 has 16 residues. CDR1 and CDR2 (germline): SGHTA, FQGNSA. The DNA of the CDR3 is TGTGCCAGCAGCTTAGAACCTAGCAGGGGTGGTGAGACCCAGTTCTTC. As protein: CASSLEPSRGGETQFF.

As to this clonotype: A clone one base away is much larger, so this may be a read error. V gene TRBV5-5 combines with J gene TRBJ1-6, with 9 nucleotides matching TRBD1. Per the germline V gene, CDR1 is SGHKS and CDR2 is YYEKEE (reference sequence). CDR3 length equals 17 residues. CDR3 region: CAGSLAIGGQGNSPLHF. The CDR3 nucleotides read TGTGCCGGCAGCTTGGCCATAGGGGGACAGGGTAATTCACCCCTCCACTTT.

To note about this clonotype: A read error may explain this, as a much larger clone is one base away. The V and J genes are TRBV7-2 and TRBJ1-2; D possibly corresponds to TRBD1 (5 bases). The V gene's germline CDR1 is SGHTA and CDR2 FQGNSA. Trimming pared 4 bases from V and 2 bases from J, leaving 11 bases between. This CDR3 is built from 14 residues. The CDR3 here is CASSSERGNYGYTF. The CDR3 nucleotides read TGTGCCAGCAGCTCAGAAAGGGGCAACTATGGCTACACCTTC.

This clonotype was seen repeatedly, ten times or more. The V gene is TRBV6-5, the J gene TRBJ1-5; 11 bases are shared with TRBD1. The CDR3 consists of 14 residues. V was clipped by 4 bases and J by 7 bases; unmatched bases: 3. Germline loops: CDR1 MNHEY, CDR2 SVGAGI. The CDR3 DNA is TGTGCCAGCAGTTCCGGGACAGGGGGACAGCCCCAGCATTTT. Translating gives CASSSGTGGQPQHF.

This clonotype was recorded a few times. The chain joins TRBV7-3 to TRBJ1-1; D gene ambiguous. V shed 5 bases and J shed 2 bases, with 9 bases lying between them. Germline-derived CDR1 and CDR2 are SGHTA and FQGTGA. This CDR3 region has 13 residues. The CDR3 coding sequence is TGTGCCAGCAGCAAGCTCATAAACACTGAAGCTTTCTTT. Protein: CASSKLINTEAFF. The full variable domain, in which reference TRBV7-3 and TRBJ1-1 provide the parts outside the CDR3, is GAGVSQTPSNKVTEKGKYVELRCDPISGHTALYWYRQSLGQGPEFLIYFQGTGAADDSGLPNDRFFAVRPEGSVSTLKIQRTERGDSAVYLCASSKLINTEAFFGQGTRLTVV.

Remarks on this clonotype: This sequence may be a read error, since a much larger clone differs from it by one base. The chain employs TRBV6-6 and TRBJ1-4; 7 bases line up with TRBD1. This CDR3 is built from 15 residues. The germline CDR1 and CDR2 sequences are MNHNY and SVGAGI (reference sequence). The CDR3 loop reads CASLTGLATNEKLCF. CDR3 coding DNA: TGTGCCAGCTTGACAGGGTTGGCAACTAATGAAAAACTGTGTTTT.

The table lists this clonotype with many counts. The chain combines TRBV20-1 with TRBJ2-4; no definite D call. With 6 bases removed from V and 0 bases from J, the gap between germline ends came to 15 bases. Germline V lookup: CDR1 DFQATT, CDR2 SNEGSKA (reference sequence). This CDR3 spans 15 amino acids. Here the CDR3 reads CSAQPTQLAKNIQYF. The CDR3 DNA reads as TGCAGTGCCCAACCGACACAACTAGCCAAAAACATTCAGTACTTC.

In this sample, this clonotype turned up many times. This sequence joins TRBV27 and TRBJ2-3, with TRBD2 as a possible D gene (7 bases). From germline, CDR1 is MNHEY and CDR2 SMNVEV (reference sequence). The CDR3 sequence is 16 residues long. The V gene lost 6 bases and the J gene lost 6 bases, with 22 bases spanning the gap. CDR3 nucleotides: TGTGCCAGCAGAGACCCTCTGGGGGGGCGCGGGGATACGCAGTATTTT. This sequence encodes CASRDPLGGRGDTQYF.

In its sample, this clonotype was seen many times. This chain uses TRBV20-1 with TRBJ2-7, with D perhaps matching TRBD2 (7 bases). The CDR3 is made up of 15 amino acids. V shed 3 bases and J shed 0 bases, with 15 bases lying between them. Per the germline V gene, CDR1 is DFQATT and CDR2 is SNEGSKA (reference sequence). CDR3 sequence reads: CSARGAGGGSYEQYF. Here the CDR3 DNA reads TGCAGTGCTAGGGGGGCCGGCGGGGGCTCCTACGAGCAGTACTTC.

This chain links TRBV20-1 with TRBJ1-2, with D tentatively TRBD1 (5 bases). The V end lost 3 bases, the J end lost 10 bases, and 27 bases lay between the germline ends. CDR3 length: 16 residues. CDR1 and CDR2 (germline): DFQATT, SNEGSKA (reference sequence). Written as DNA, the CDR3 is TGCAGTGCTAGGGGCCCCGGGACTGTTAATGATCATGACTACACCTTC. Its protein product is CSARGPGTVNDHDYTF.

The rearrangement uses TRBV2 and TRBJ2-7; TRBD1 matches 7 bases. Germline CDR1 is SNHLY and CDR2 is FYNNEI. Trimming took 6 bases from V and 0 from J; bases not matched to a gene: 11. The length of the CDR3 is 16 residues. The CDR3 loop reads CASRDWGQSSSYEQYF. For the CDR3, the DNA is TGTGCCAGCAGAGACTGGGGACAGTCGAGCTCCTACGAGCAGTACTTC.

V gene TRBV2 combines with J gene TRBJ2-5; 7 nucleotides match TRBD2. This CDR3 is built from 15 residues. V was pared by 4 bases and J by 1 base, with 6 bases of the junction left unmatched. CDR1 and CDR2 from the germline V gene are SNHLY and FYNNEI. The CDR3 reads CASSGAGRGQETQYF. The CDR3 DNA reads TGTGCCAGCAGTGGGGCAGGGAGGGGCCAAGAGACCCAGTACTTC.

A few counts support this clonotype. The rearrangement links TRBV9 to TRBJ1-2; a weak D match, TRBD1 (6 bases). The germline V and J ends were trimmed by 4 bases and 5 bases, with 24 bases remaining between them. The CDR3 has 17 amino acids. Germline CDR1 reads SGDLS; CDR2 reads YYNGEE. DNA for the CDR3: TGTGCCAGCAGCCCAGGGGACCTTCGGGACACGTCGTATGGCTACACCTTC. Translated: CASSPGDLRDTSYGYTF.

This clonotype was observed a few times. The CDR3 here is CATNPSGGGKNNGYTF. The CDR3 nucleotides are TGTGCCACCAACCCCTCCGGAGGTGGGAAAAATAACGGCTACACCTTC. V gene TRBV28 combines with J gene TRBJ1-2, with D unresolved. The CDR3 contains 16 residues. CDR1 MDHEN and CDR2 SYDVKM come from the germline V gene. The germline V and J ends were trimmed by 10 bases and 8 bases, with 29 bases remaining between them.

This clonotype was seen a handful of times. This chain uses TRBV2 with TRBJ1-1; 10 bases match TRBD1. V dropped 6 bases and J dropped 5; count of bases not matched to a gene: 6. CDR1 SNHLY and CDR2 FYNNEI come from the germline V gene. CDR3 length equals 14 residues. The CDR3 spells CASRRGQGNTEAFF. CDR3 DNA sequence: TGTGCCAGCAGGAGGGGACAGGGGAATACTGAAGCTTTCTTT. The full variable domain, its missing parts supplied by reference TRBV2 and TRBJ1-1, is EPEVTQTPSHQVTQMGQEVILRCVPISNHLYFYWYRQILGQKVEFLVSFYNNEISEKSEIFDDQFSVERPDGSNFTLKIRSTKLEDSAMYFCASRRGQGNTEAFFGQGTRLTVV.

CDR3 nucleotides: TGCAGTGCTAGTGCTCCGGGACAGGGGGCCGAAGGCGAGCAGTACTTC. Its translation: CSASAPGQGAEGEQYF. V usage is TRBV20-1 and J usage is TRBJ2-5; the match to TRBD1 covers 12 bases. The J call may be faulty, since TRBJ2-7 better matches the DNA end. The CDR3 runs to 16 residues. Germline V gene sequence: CDR1 DFQATT, CDR2 SNEGSKA (reference sequence).